This section outlines one T cell receptor (beta chain) sequence together with its context. Its antigen remains unidentified. The study ran its PCR with 60 Vbeta and 13 Jbeta primers. Profiled with immunoSEQ multiplex PCR; TCRdb holds only in-frame clones, not every one. The sample includes about 130,000 clones, 10% to 13% of them seen just once. The data derive from a study of cytomegalovirus exposure and HLA in healthy donors. Whole-study findings and limits: As immune exposure information, only CMV serostatus was available. A later analysis reported that several of the most significant clusters appeared to be linked to common viral pathogens, among them Epstein-Barr virus. Most TCRs appeared rarely, but some public TCRs recurred in many donors. Cytomegalovirus-associated TCR beta chains were listed, numbering approximately 150.

Trimming left V 1 base short and J 4 bases short, with 11 bases between. Germline CDR1 reads MDHEN; CDR2 reads SYDVKM. The CDR3 length is 14 residues. The sample was PBMCs. V usage is TRBV28 and J usage is TRBJ2-7, with a tentative D call TRBD2 (6 bases). This TCR derives from a woman under 30 in good health and CMV-seropositive. The CDR3 sequence is CASSLFLGGYEQYF. The CDR3, as DNA: TGTGCCAGCAGTTTATTTCTGGGGGGATACGAGCAGTACTTC.